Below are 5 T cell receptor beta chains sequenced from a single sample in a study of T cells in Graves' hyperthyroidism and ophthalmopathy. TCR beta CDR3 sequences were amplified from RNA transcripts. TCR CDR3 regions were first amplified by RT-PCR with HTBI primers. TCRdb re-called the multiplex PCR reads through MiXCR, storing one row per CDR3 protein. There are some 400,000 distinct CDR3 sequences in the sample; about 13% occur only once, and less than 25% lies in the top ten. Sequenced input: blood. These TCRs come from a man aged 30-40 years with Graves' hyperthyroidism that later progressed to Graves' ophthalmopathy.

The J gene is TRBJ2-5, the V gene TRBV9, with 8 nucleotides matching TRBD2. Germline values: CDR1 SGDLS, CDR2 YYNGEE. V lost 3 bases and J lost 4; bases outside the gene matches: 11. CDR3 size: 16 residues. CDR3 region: CASSAGGGPGGETQYF. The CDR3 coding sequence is TGTGCCAGCAGCGCCGGGGGGGGGCCAGGAGGAGAGACCCAGTACTTC.

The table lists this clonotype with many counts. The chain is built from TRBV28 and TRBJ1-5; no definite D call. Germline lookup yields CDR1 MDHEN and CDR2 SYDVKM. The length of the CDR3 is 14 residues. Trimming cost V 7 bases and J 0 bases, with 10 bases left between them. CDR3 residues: CASTIVPSNQPQHF. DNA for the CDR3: TGTGCCAGCACCATTGTCCCTAGCAATCAGCCCCAGCATTTT.

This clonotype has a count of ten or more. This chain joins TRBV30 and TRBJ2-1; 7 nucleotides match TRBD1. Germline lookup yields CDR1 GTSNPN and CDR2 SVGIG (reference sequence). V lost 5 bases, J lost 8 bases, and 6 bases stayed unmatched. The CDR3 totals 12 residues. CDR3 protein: CAWEGAGDEQFF. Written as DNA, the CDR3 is TGTGCCTGGGAGGGGGCCGGGGATGAGCAGTTCTTC.

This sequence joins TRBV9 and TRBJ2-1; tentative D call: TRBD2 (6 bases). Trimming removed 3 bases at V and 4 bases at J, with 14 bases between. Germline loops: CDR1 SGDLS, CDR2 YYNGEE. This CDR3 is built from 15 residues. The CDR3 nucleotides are TGTGCCAGCAGCGGACGGCGGGGCCAATACAATGAGCAGTTCTTC. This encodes CASSGRRGQYNEQFF.

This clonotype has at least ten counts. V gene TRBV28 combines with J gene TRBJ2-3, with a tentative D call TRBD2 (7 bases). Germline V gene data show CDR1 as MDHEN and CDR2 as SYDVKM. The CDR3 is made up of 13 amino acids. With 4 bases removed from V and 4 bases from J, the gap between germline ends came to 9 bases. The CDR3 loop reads CASSSGGPDTQYF. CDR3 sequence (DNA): TGTGCCAGCAGTTCGGGGGGCCCAGATACGCAGTATTTT.